One and the same sample provided the 23 T cell receptor beta chains below, sequenced in a study of blood T cell repertoires in COVID-19. Libraries were prepared by immunoSEQ multiplex PCR; TCRdb keeps only in-frame clonotypes and omits some of them. The sample includes under 130,000 clones, roughly 90% of them seen just once. The specimen sequenced was peripheral blood. The receptors here all came from an older woman with acute or convalescent COVID-19.

J is TRBJ2-1 and V is TRBV5-1; 9 nucleotides align to TRBD1. V dropped 0 bases and J dropped 7; count of bases not matched to a gene: 11. Germline V gene sequence: CDR1 SGHRS, CDR2 YFSETQ. There are 17 residues in the CDR3. The CDR3 loop is CASSLAPLGQGTNEQFF. CDR3 bases: TGCGCCAGCAGCTTGGCTCCCTTGGGACAGGGAACAAATGAGCAGTTCTTC.

The chain couples TRBV27 to TRBJ1-2; D may be TRBD1 (6 bases). V lost 1 base, J lost 1 base, and 16 bases lay in between. This CDR3 has 17 residues. CDR1 is MNHEY and CDR2 is SMNVEV in the germline V gene (reference sequence). The CDR3 here is CASSLLGARDNNYGYTF. The CDR3 DNA reads as TGTGCCAGCAGTTTATTAGGGGCTCGGGACAATAACTATGGCTACACCTTC.

The chain has TRBV6-4 and TRBJ2-1; TRBD2 matches at 9 bases. The germline V gene has CDR1 MRHNA and CDR2 SNTAGT. The CDR3 is made up of 15 amino acids. The J segment lost 4 bases and the V segment lost 3 bases, leaving 4 bases of the junction unmatched. CDR3 DNA: TGTGCCAGCAGTGAGGCTAGCGGGACTTACAATGAGCAGTTCTTC. This sequence encodes CASSEASGTYNEQFF.

The V call is TRBV18, the J call TRBJ1-1, with unresolved D. Germline lookup yields CDR1 KGHSH and CDR2 LQKENI. Trimming left V 8 bases short and J 2 bases short, with 15 bases between. This CDR3 has 14 residues. CDR3 nucleotides: TGTGCCAGCACCTTAGGCAGCGCAAACACTGAAGCTTTCTTT. This sequence encodes CASTLGSANTEAFF.

This chain uses TRBV9 with TRBJ2-2; D not resolved. The CDR3 is made up of 15 amino acids. Germline CDR1 is SGDLS and CDR2 is YYNGEE. Trimming pared 1 base from V and 2 bases from J, leaving 9 bases between. The CDR3 here is CASSVTPFNTGELFF. Written as DNA, the CDR3 is TGTGCCAGCAGCGTAACTCCTTTTAACACCGGGGAGCTGTTTTTT.

The V call is TRBV29-1, the J call TRBJ1-2; D call uncertain. The CDR3 extends over 11 amino acids. Trimming took 4 bases from V and 3 from J, leaving 6 bases between them. Germline CDR1 SQVTM, CDR2 ANQGSEA. Written as DNA, the CDR3 is TGCAGCGTTGGTCCAGACTATGGCTACACCTTC. Translated, it gives CSVGPDYGYTF.

In its sample, this clone was seen once. The rearrangement uses TRBV19 and TRBJ2-1; maybe TRBD2 (6 bases). CDR1 is LNHDA and CDR2 is SQIVND in the germline V gene (reference sequence). This CDR3 spans 17 amino acids. The V and J ends lost 9 bases and 3 bases respectively, with 24 bases between them. The CDR3, as DNA: TGTGCCAGCAACCCTGGACGGGGGACTGGAGGCTACAATGAGCAGTTCTTC. Its protein product is CASNPGRGTGGYNEQFF.

V gene TRBV7-9 combines with J gene TRBJ2-1; TRBD2 matches at 14 bases. The CDR3 loop spans 15 amino acids. J gave up 6 bases and V 7 bases, and 5 bases lay outside the gene matches. CDR1 and CDR2 from the germline V gene are SEHNR and FQNEAQ (reference sequence). The CDR3 bases are TGTGCCAGCAAAGAGGGGACTAGCGGGGGCAATGAGCAGTTCTTC. As protein: CASKEGTSGGNEQFF.

This clone was detected a few times. This chain uses TRBV19 with TRBJ2-2, with TRBD1 matching 11 bases. The germline gives CDR1 LNHDA, CDR2 SQIVND (reference sequence). This CDR3 contains 15 residues. J lost 5 bases, V lost 6 bases, and 5 bases had no gene match. CDR3 loop: CASRGTGGNTGELFF. In DNA, the CDR3 is TGTGCCAGTAGAGGGACAGGGGGTAATACCGGGGAGCTGTTTTTT.

In its sample, this clone was seen once. CDR3 sequence (DNA): TGTGCCAGCAGCCCGCGACTAGGAGGGGACATTCAGTACTTC. The encoded protein is CASSPRLGGDIQYF. The V gene is TRBV7-3, the J gene TRBJ2-4, with TRBD2 as a possible D gene (6 bases). Germline assignment: CDR1 SGHTA and CDR2 FQGTGA. The CDR3 consists of 14 residues. With 5 bases removed from V and 8 bases from J, the gap between germline ends came to 16 bases.

Note on this clone: This CDR3 is missing its conserved last phenylalanine or tryptophan, likely due to a read error. Because the CDR3's place on the DNA is in doubt, the DNA is left out and the CDR3 is given as listed by TCRdb. J is TRBJ1-4 and V is TRBV11-2; TRBD1, as called in the table, went unchecked against the DNA. The CDR3 numbers 11 amino acids, ends counted. The germline V gene has CDR1 SGHAT and CDR2 FQNNGV. The CDR3: CASSLGQGCEV.

The chain carries TRBV24-1 and TRBJ2-7, with D hard to call. This CDR3 has 11 amino acids. Germline V gene sequence: CDR1 KGHDR, CDR2 SFDVKD. The V end lost 7 bases, the J end lost 4 bases, and 7 bases lay between the germline ends. In nucleotides, the CDR3 is TGTGCCACCAGGACACGTTACGAGCAGTACGTC. This encodes CATRTRYEQYV.

A single count supports this clone. V usage is TRBV29-1 and J usage is TRBJ2-5; D gene ambiguous. The germline V and J ends were trimmed by 7 bases and 1 base, with 4 bases remaining between them. The length of the CDR3 is 10 residues. Germline V CDR1 and CDR2: SQVTM, ANQGSEA. CDR3 amino acids: CSASQETQYF. CDR3 DNA: TGCAGCGCCAGCCAAGAGACCCAGTACTTC.

The J gene is TRBJ2-5, the V gene TRBV6-5, with 8 bases aligning to TRBD2. Germline V gene lookup returns CDR1 MNHEY and CDR2 SVGAGI. This CDR3 has 15 amino acids. J was trimmed by 4 bases and V by 2 bases; bases with no gene match: 6. CDR3 nucleotides: TGTGCCAGCAGTTACAGCGGGAGAATCGCAGAGACCCAGTACTTC. Translating gives CASSYSGRIAETQYF.

V gene TRBV11-2 combines with J gene TRBJ2-7, with 7 positions matching TRBD1. There are 14 residues in the CDR3. Germline V gene sequence: CDR1 SGHAT, CDR2 FQNNGV. J gave up 2 bases and V 3 bases, and 4 bases lay outside the gene matches. As DNA, the CDR3 is TGTGCCAGCAGCTTGTCCAGGGGGACCTACGAGCAGTACTTC. Its protein is CASSLSRGTYEQYF.

The CDR3 is CASSLGARGKYSGYTF. The CDR3 nucleotides read TGTGCCAGCAGTTTGGGAGCCAGGGGGAAATACTCTGGCTACACCTTC. The chain links TRBV28 to TRBJ1-2, with 7 bases lining up with TRBD1. The CDR3 sequence is 16 residues long. V was pared by 3 bases and J by 7 bases, with 14 bases of the junction left unmatched. CDR1 is MDHEN and CDR2 is SYDVKM in the germline V gene.

The V gene is TRBV5-1, the J gene TRBJ1-1; D unresolved. Germline CDR1 and CDR2: SGHRS and YFSETQ. The CDR3 has 16 amino acids. V lost 0 bases and J 0 bases, leaving 12 bases between the germline ends. CDR3 sequence: CASSLDGLSMNTEAFF. The CDR3 DNA is TGCGCCAGCAGCTTGGACGGACTCAGCATGAACACTGAAGCTTTCTTT.

Concerning this clone: Relative to the germline gene, one junction end is altered; a read error may explain this. The CDR3 is CASSIPTSGRSAGELFF. CDR3 bases: TGTGCCAGCAGTATACCCACTAGCGGGAGATCTGCCGGGGAGCTGTTTTTT. The J gene is TRBJ2-2, the V gene TRBV19, with TRBD2 identical over 11 bases. Germline V gives CDR1 LNHDA, CDR2 SQIVND (reference sequence). The CDR3 has 17 amino acids.

The genes are TRBV5-1 and TRBJ1-5; the match to TRBD1 covers 9 bases. The CDR3 consists of 15 residues. Germline V gene sequence: CDR1 SGHRS, CDR2 YFSETQ. The V gene end was trimmed by 2 bases and the J gene end by 3 bases; junction bases not matched to a gene: 3. The CDR3 reads CASSLGTGINQPQHF. The CDR3 coding sequence is TGCGCCAGCAGCTTAGGGACAGGGATCAATCAGCCCCAGCATTTT.

The CDR3 here is CASSLADNNEQFF. In DNA, the CDR3 is TGTGCCAGCAGTTTAGCGGACAACAATGAGCAGTTCTTC. This rearrangement joins TRBV12-3 or TRBV12-4 to TRBJ2-1, with a weak D call TRBD1 (5 bases). The V end lost 0 bases, the J end lost 5 bases, and 5 bases lay between the germline ends. This CDR3 has 13 amino acids.

This chain joins TRBV2 and TRBJ1-1; tentatively, D is TRBD1 (6 bases). The CDR3 runs 13 residues. Germline V CDR1 and CDR2: SNHLY, FYNNEI. V gave up 8 bases and J gave up 4 bases, with 14 bases separating them. CDR3 sequence reads: CASGGGGPTEAFF. The CDR3 DNA sequence: TGTGCCAGCGGAGGGGGGGGCCCCACTGAAGCTTTCTTT.

V gene TRBV11-1 combines with J gene TRBJ1-2; D possibly corresponds to TRBD1 (5 bases). The germline V gene encodes CDR1 SGHAT and CDR2 FQDESV (reference sequence). This CDR3 is 12 amino acids long. The V end was cut by 6 bases, the J end by 5 bases, with 10 bases between. The CDR3 reads CASSQDRYGYTF. CDR3 nucleotide sequence: TGTGCCAGCAGTCAAGACAGATATGGCTACACCTTC.

This clone has only one observation. V and J are TRBV19 and TRBJ1-2; D may be TRBD1 (5 bases). The CDR3 covers 15 residues. Germline loops: CDR1 LNHDA, CDR2 SQIVND (reference sequence). Trimming cost V 7 bases and J 0 bases, with 15 bases left between them. The CDR3 here is CASTTGTITNYGYTF. The CDR3 bases are TGTGCCAGTACCACGGGGACTATTACTAACTATGGCTACACCTTC.